This paragraph covers one T cell receptor (beta chain) sequence. This sample stems from a study of T cell responses to AZD1222 COVID-19 vaccine. Study details: Timing groups of about 4 and about 12 weeks for second doses were pooled.

Clones were sequenced by immunoSEQ multiplex PCR, and TCRdb holds only the in-frame ones, with some missing. Here the sample spans around 130,000 clones, 88% being singletons. Here the sequenced sample was peripheral blood, taken on day 0 of AZD1222 vaccination. The source of this sequence is an adult in good health.

CDR3 bases: TGTGCCAGCAGCCTGACGGGGAAAGATACGCAGTATTTT. Protein: CASSLTGKDTQYF. The J gene is TRBJ2-3, the V gene TRBV11-3, with a weak D call TRBD2 (5 bases). V dropped 5 bases and J dropped 5 bases, with 11 bases sitting between them. The CDR3 spans 13 residues. CDR1 and CDR2 (germline): SGHNT, YENEEA.